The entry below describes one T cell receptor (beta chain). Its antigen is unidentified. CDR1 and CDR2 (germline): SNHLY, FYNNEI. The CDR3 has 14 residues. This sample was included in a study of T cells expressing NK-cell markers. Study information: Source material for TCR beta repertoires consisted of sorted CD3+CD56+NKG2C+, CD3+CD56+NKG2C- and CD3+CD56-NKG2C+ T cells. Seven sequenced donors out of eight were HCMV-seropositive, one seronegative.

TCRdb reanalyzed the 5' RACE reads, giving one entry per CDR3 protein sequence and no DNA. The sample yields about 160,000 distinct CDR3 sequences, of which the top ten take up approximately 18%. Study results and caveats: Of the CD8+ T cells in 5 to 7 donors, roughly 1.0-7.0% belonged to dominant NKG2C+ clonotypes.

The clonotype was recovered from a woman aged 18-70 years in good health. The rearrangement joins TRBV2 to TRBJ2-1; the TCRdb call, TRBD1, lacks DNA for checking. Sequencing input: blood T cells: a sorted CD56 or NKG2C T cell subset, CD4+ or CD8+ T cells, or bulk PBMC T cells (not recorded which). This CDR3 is CASRPEGQGSEQFF.